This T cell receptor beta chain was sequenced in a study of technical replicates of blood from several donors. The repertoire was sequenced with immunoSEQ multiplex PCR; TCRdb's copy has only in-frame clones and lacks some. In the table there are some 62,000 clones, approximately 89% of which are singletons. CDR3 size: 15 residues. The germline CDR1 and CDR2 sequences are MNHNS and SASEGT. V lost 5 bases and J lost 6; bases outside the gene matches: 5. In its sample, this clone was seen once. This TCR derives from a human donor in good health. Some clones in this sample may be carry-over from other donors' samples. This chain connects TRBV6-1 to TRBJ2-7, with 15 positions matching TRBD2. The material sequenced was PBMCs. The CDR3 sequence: CASSPGTSGRTEQYF. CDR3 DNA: TGTGCCAGCAGTCCAGGGACTAGCGGGAGGACCGAGCAGTACTTC.